The rows below give T cell receptor beta chains drawn from one sample of a study of shared clonotypes between healthy human individuals. The protocol was immunoSEQ multiplex PCR, while the TCRdb copy is restricted to in-frame clones and leaves out a portion. The table has roughly 2,000,000 clones, over 85% seen once. Material for sequencing was naive CD8+ T cells from PBMCs. The receptors stem from a man aged 18-30 years in good health. Some clones in this sample may be carry-over from other donors' samples. CDR3s include the opening cysteine and the closing phenylalanine or tryptophan. The order of the fields is D gene, clone size, J gene, V gene, CDR3 DNA, CDR3 protein. The D gene is left open where the match is weak. Some rows mark clone size as missing; the rest say once, few, many or name a class of expanded clone.

>.|.|TRBJ1-2|TRBV27
TGTGCCAGCAGTTCCGCTACGGGCTACACCTTC
CASSSATGYTF
>TRBD1|.|TRBJ1-5|TRBV18
TGTGCCAGCTCACAGGACAGGGGGTTCAATCAGCCCCAGCATTTT
CASSQDRGFNQPQHF
>TRBD1|.|TRBJ1-2|TRBV5-4
TGTGCCAGCAGCTCCGAGCAGGGGGCACTTGGCTACACCTTC
CASSSEQGALGYTF
>TRBD1|.|TRBJ1-5|TRBV29-1
TGCAGCGTTGAAGAGTACAGGGGTCAGCCCCAGCATTTT
CSVEEYRGQPQHF
>.|.|TRBJ1-2|TRBV7-6
TGTGCCAGCAGCTTAACCCCTTTGCCTTACCTTTATGGCTACACCTTC
CASSLTPLPYLYGYTF
>.|.|TRBJ2-7|TRBV19
TGTGCCAGTAGTATATCTTTGTTGGGGACCTACGAGCAGTACTTC
CASSISLLGTYEQYF
>TRBD2|.|TRBJ2-7|TRBV30
TGTGCCTGGAGTGTAAAAGCACTAGCGGGAGTTGGCGAGCAGTACTTC
CAWSVKALAGVGEQYF
>.|.|TRBJ1-1|TRBV7-9
TGTGCCAGCAGCTTAGGGGGGGAAACCATGAACACTGAAGCTTTCTTT
CASSLGGETMNTEAFF
>.|.|TRBJ2-7|TRBV27
TGTGCCAGCAGTTTTAGTTTGGGTTACGAGCAGTACTTC
CASSFSLGYEQYF
>.|.|TRBJ2-7|TRBV15
TGTGCCACCAGCAGAGGAACAGGGGAGGCCTACGAGCAGTACTTC
CATSRGTGEAYEQYF
>TRBD1|.|TRBJ2-7|TRBV27
TGTGCCAGCAGCGAACAGGGGACAGGGGTCCTCTACGAGCAGTACTTC
CASSEQGTGVLYEQYF
>TRBD1|.|TRBJ1-2|TRBV29-1
TGCAGCGTTGAGCCCCTACCGGGACAGGGGGACTATGGCTACACCTTC
CSVEPLPGQGDYGYTF
>.|.|TRBJ1-2|TRBV28
TGTGCCAGCAGTTTAGGTTTGGGACGTTCGAGTGGCTACACCTTC
CASSLGLGRSSGYTF
>.|once|TRBJ2-6|TRBV30
TGTGCCTGGGATAAAAGCTCTGGGGCCAACGTCCTGACTTTC
CAWDKSSGANVLTF
>.|.|TRBJ1-2|TRBV19
TGTGCCAGTAGTAGAACCGGGCCCTCTAACTATGGCTACACCTTC
CASSRTGPSNYGYTF
>.|.|TRBJ2-5|TRBV2
TGTGCCAGCGACCAGACTAGATGGGAGACCCAGTACTTC
CASDQTRWETQYF
>.|.|TRBJ2-7|TRBV21-1
TGTGCCAGCAGCAACGGCACACCCTCCAAGCACGGAAACTACGAGCAGTACTTC
CASSNGTPSKHGNYEQYF
>TRBD2|.|TRBJ2-7|TRBV9
TGTGCCAGCAGCCCCCTACCGGGGGGGAGCTCCTACGAGCAGTACTTC
CASSPLPGGSSYEQYF
>.|once|TRBJ1-3|TRBV7-9
TGTGCCAGCAGCTTACTGGCAGCAACTTACTCTGGAAACACCATATATTTT
CASSLLAATYSGNTIYF
>.|.|TRBJ2-3|TRBV11-2
TGTGCCAGCAGCTTAGATCCGGGGTGGGGCACAGATACGCAGTATTTT
CASSLDPGWGTDTQYF
>.|.|TRBJ2-7|TRBV9
TGTGCCAGCAGCGTAGGTCTTGGATACGAGCAGTACTTC
CASSVGLGYEQYF